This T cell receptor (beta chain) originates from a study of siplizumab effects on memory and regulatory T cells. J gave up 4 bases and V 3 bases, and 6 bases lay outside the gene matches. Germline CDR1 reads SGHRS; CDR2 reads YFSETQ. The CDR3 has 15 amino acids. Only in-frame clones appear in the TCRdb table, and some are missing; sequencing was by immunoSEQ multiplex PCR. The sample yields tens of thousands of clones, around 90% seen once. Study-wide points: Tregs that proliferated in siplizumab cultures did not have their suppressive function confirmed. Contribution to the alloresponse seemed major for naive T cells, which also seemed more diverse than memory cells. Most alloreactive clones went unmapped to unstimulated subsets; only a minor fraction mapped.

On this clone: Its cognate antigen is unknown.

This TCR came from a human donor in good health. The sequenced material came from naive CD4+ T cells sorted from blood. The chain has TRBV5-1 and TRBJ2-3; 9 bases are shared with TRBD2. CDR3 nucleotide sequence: TGCGCCAGCAGCTCTCTAGCGGGGCAATCAGATACGCAGTATTTT. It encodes CASSSLAGQSDTQYF.